The next 21 T cell receptor beta chains were all read from a single sample in a study of blood T cell repertoires in COVID-19. Profiling relied on immunoSEQ multiplex PCR, and the TCRdb table lists in-frame clones only, not all of them. Here the sample spans 450,000 or so clones, 75% to 90% being singletons. The sequencing sample was made of peripheral blood. The receptors originated from a man aged 18 to 30 with COVID-19, enrolled during active disease.

This chain uses TRBV15 with TRBJ2-3; no reliable D call. V was shortened by 2 bases and J by 5 bases, with 11 bases between the two germline ends. Germline CDR1 reads LNHNV; CDR2 reads YYDKDF (reference sequence). The CDR3 is 14 residues long. The CDR3 DNA reads as TGTGCCACCAGCAGACCCGAGTCCCTAGATACGCAGTATTTT. This sequence encodes CATSRPESLDTQYF.

The V call is TRBV27, the J call TRBJ2-7; maybe TRBD1 (5 bases). This CDR3 comprises 13 residues. Germline-derived CDR1 and CDR2 are MNHEY and SMNVEV (reference sequence). Trimming cost V 5 bases and J 4 bases, with 12 bases left between them. The CDR3 loop is CASSIGQGYEQYF. The CDR3, as DNA: TGTGCCAGCAGTATCGGGCAGGGTTACGAGCAGTACTTC.

The V and J genes are TRBV5-5 and TRBJ2-2; TRBD1 matches 8 bases. The V and J ends lost 5 bases and 6 bases, in that order; junction bases with no gene match: 9. The CDR3 is made up of 15 amino acids. The V gene's germline CDR1 is SGHKS and CDR2 YYEKEE (reference sequence). This chain's CDR3 is CASSLDRGGAGELFF. DNA for the CDR3: TGTGCCAGCAGTCTAGACAGGGGAGGTGCCGGGGAGCTGTTTTTT. Using reference TRBV5-5 and TRBJ2-2 for the parts outside the CDR3, the full variable domain is DAGVTQSPTHLIKTRGQQVTLRCSPISGHKSVSWYQQVLGQGPQFIFQYYEKEERGRGNFPDRFSARQFPNYSSELNVNALLLGDSALYLCASSLDRGGAGELFFGEGSRLTVL.

The CDR3 bases are TGTGCCAGCAGACTTGCTCTCTCTGGGGCCAACGTCCTGACTTTC. It codes for CASRLALSGANVLTF. The chain carries TRBV2 and TRBJ2-6, with unresolved D. V dropped 6 bases and J dropped 0 bases, with 9 bases sitting between them. Germline CDR1 is SNHLY and CDR2 is FYNNEI. The CDR3 is 15 residues long.

The chain uses TRBV19 and TRBJ2-2, with 7 bases aligning to TRBD1. V lost 6 bases and J lost 4; bases outside the gene matches: 8. CDR1 LNHDA and CDR2 SQIVND come from the germline V gene (reference sequence). CDR3 size: 15 residues. The CDR3 DNA reads as TGTGCCAGTAGAGGACAGGAGGTATTCACCGGGGAGCTGTTTTTT. Its translation: CASRGQEVFTGELFF.

The J gene is TRBJ2-1, the V gene TRBV7-9; 8 bases agree with TRBD2. Germline CDR1 SEHNR, CDR2 FQNEAQ (reference sequence). CDR3 length: 17 residues. V lost 5 bases to trimming and J lost 5 bases; unmatched junction nucleotides: 14. The CDR3 spells CASSLILRLASNNEQFF. The CDR3 DNA reads TGTGCCAGCAGCCTAATCCTAAGACTAGCGTCCAACAATGAGCAGTTCTTC.

The gene calls are TRBV14 and TRBJ1-1; D uncertain. The CDR3 has 13 residues. Germline values: CDR1 SGHDN, CDR2 FVKESK. V was cut by 6 bases and J by 7 bases, with 15 bases left in between. The CDR3 sequence is CASRPYGRGEAFF. CDR3 bases: TGTGCCAGCAGGCCCTATGGGCGGGGTGAAGCTTTCTTT.

This clone was detected many times. The genes are TRBV12-5 and TRBJ2-7, with D possibly being TRBD1 (6 bases). Trimming took 2 bases from V and 7 from J, leaving 21 bases between them. From germline, CDR1 is LGHNT and CDR2 FRNRAP. CDR3 size: 16 residues. The CDR3 DNA sequence: TGTGCTAGTGGTTTGACTCCCGGGACACTACCCGGAGAGCAGTACTTC. Translating it yields CASGLTPGTLPGEQYF.

This clone was found a few times. The V and J genes are TRBV24-1 and TRBJ2-2; 9 bases map to TRBD2. V shed 9 bases and J 5 bases; nucleotides not matched to a gene: 9. Germline V gene data show CDR1 as KGHDR and CDR2 as SFDVKD. The CDR3 is 15 amino acids. For the CDR3, the DNA is TGTGCCACCGAAGGTGCGGGAGGGCCAACCGGGGAGCTGTTTTTT. It yields the protein CATEGAGGPTGELFF.

V is TRBV24-1 and J is TRBJ2-3; unclear D gene. Germline-derived CDR1 and CDR2 are KGHDR and SFDVKD. The CDR3 consists of 13 residues. Deletions cut 4 bases from V and 8 bases from J, with 12 bases between. CDR3 DNA: TGTGCCACCAGTGACGCGGCCTCTCCTACGCAGTATTTT. Translation gives CATSDAASPTQYF.

This chain uses TRBV2 with TRBJ2-5; weak D call: TRBD2 (6 bases). Germline V CDR1 and CDR2: SNHLY, FYNNEI. Trimming cost V 5 bases and J 4 bases, with 17 bases left between them. This CDR3 is 15 amino acids long. The chain's CDR3 is CASSPRLDWGETQYF. Here the CDR3 DNA reads TGTGCCAGCAGTCCTAGACTAGACTGGGGAGAGACCCAGTACTTC.

The CDR3 nucleotides are TGTGCCAGCAGCGGTGGACAGGGGAGTTGGAACACTGAAGCTTTCTTT. Translating it yields CASSGGQGSWNTEAFF. The chain joins TRBV3-1 (or the pseudogene TRBV3-2) to TRBJ1-1, with 9 bases fitting TRBD1. The germline V gene has CDR1 LGHDT and CDR2 YNNKEL (reference sequence). The CDR3 totals 16 residues. Unmatched junction bases numbered 8, after V lost 5 bases and J lost 1 base.

The chain couples TRBV6-5 to TRBJ2-7; TRBD2 agrees at 8 bases. This CDR3 contains 15 residues. Looked up from germline, CDR1 is MNHEY and CDR2 is SVGAGI. Germline trimming cut 5 bases from V and 4 bases from J; bases unmatched to any gene: 10. The CDR3, as DNA: TGTGCCAGCAGTCCCGGCGGGGGGATAGCGTACGAGCAGTACTTC. Amino acid sequence: CASSPGGGIAYEQYF.

The chain joins TRBV27 to TRBJ1-5; TRBD1 matches at 8 bases. Germline V gene sequence: CDR1 MNHEY, CDR2 SMNVEV (reference sequence). The V gene end was trimmed by 4 bases and the J gene end by 2 bases; junction bases not matched to a gene: 13. The CDR3 totals 18 residues. This chain's CDR3 is CASSSKGQGGLRNQPQHF. The CDR3 nucleotides are TGTGCCAGCAGTTCGAAAGGACAGGGTGGGTTGCGCAATCAGCCCCAGCATTTT.

V usage is TRBV5-1 and J usage is TRBJ2-2; D call uncertain. The germline V gene encodes CDR1 SGHRS and CDR2 YFSETQ. V lost 0 bases to trimming and J lost 5 bases, with 8 bases between them. The CDR3 contains 14 residues. In DNA form, the CDR3 reads TGCGCCAGCAGCTTGGTGGCCAGGACCGGGGAGCTGTTTTTT. Translated: CASSLVARTGELFF. Full variable domain (rest looked up from reference TRBV5-1 and TRBJ2-2): KAGVTQTPRYLIKTRGQQVTLSCSPISGHRSVSWYQQTPGQGLQFLFEYFSETQRNKGNFPGRFSGRQFSNSRSEMNVSTLELGDSALYLCASSLVARTGELFFGEGSRLTVL.

This clone was recorded at least ten times. The chain employs TRBV7-9 and TRBJ1-1; 8 bases line up with TRBD1. CDR3 length: 12 residues. From germline, CDR1 is SEHNR and CDR2 FQNEAQ (reference sequence). J gave up 11 bases and V 4 bases, and 6 bases lay outside the gene matches. This chain's CDR3 is CASSSEDREAFF. The DNA of the CDR3 is TGTGCCAGCAGCTCAGAGGACAGGGAGGCTTTCTTT.

V and J are TRBV7-9 and TRBJ1-2; TRBD1 agrees at 8 bases. Germline assignment: CDR1 SEHNR and CDR2 FQNEAQ (reference sequence). This CDR3 spans 14 amino acids. J lost 6 bases, V lost 5 bases, and 8 bases had no gene match. The CDR3 bases are TGTGCCAGCAGCACGGACAGGGTGGGGCATGGCTACACCTTC. Protein product: CASSTDRVGHGYTF.

As for this clone: The junction shows a germline mismatch at one end, possibly a read error. The V and J genes are TRBV14 and TRBJ2-1, with D possibly being TRBD1 (6 bases). There are 12 residues in the CDR3. Germline V gene sequence: CDR1 SGHDN, CDR2 FVKESK. CDR3 region: CASNQQGTEQFF. The CDR3, as DNA: TGTGCCAGCAACCAACAGGGTACTGAGCAGTTCTTC. Complete variable domain (other parts from reference TRBV14 and TRBJ2-1): EAGVTQFPSHSVIEKGQTVTLRCDPISGHDNLYWYRRVMGKEIKFLLHFVKESKQDESGMPNNRFLAERTGGTYSTLKVQPAELEDSGVYFCASNQQGTEQFFGPGTRLTVL.

The rearrangement uses TRBV2 and TRBJ1-6; D call uncertain. The CDR3 has 14 amino acids. Germline CDR1 reads SNHLY; CDR2 reads FYNNEI. V lost 7 bases to trimming and J lost 7 bases, with 14 bases between them. In DNA form, the CDR3 reads TGTGCCAGCAAGCCGGACGGGAGAAATTCACCCCTCCACTTT. Residues: CASKPDGRNSPLHF.

In its sample, this clone was seen a few times. This chain links TRBV7-6 with TRBJ2-1; 7 nucleotides line up with TRBD1. The CDR3 is 14 residues long. V lost 5 bases and J lost 6; bases outside the gene matches: 7. Germline loops: CDR1 SGHVS, CDR2 FNYEAQ. DNA for the CDR3: TGTGCCAGCAGCACCCGGACAGGCCGCAATGAGCAGTTCTTC. The encoded protein is CASSTRTGRNEQFF.

The V gene is TRBV2, the J gene TRBJ2-3; possibly TRBD1 for D (6 bases). The V and J ends lost 8 bases and 5 bases respectively, with 17 bases between them. Germline V gene lookup returns CDR1 SNHLY and CDR2 FYNNEI. This CDR3 contains 14 residues. The CDR3 DNA follows: TGTGCCAGCCACCAACAGGGTCACGGAGATACGCAGTATTTT. It specifies CASHQQGHGDTQYF.